This T cell receptor beta chain was sequenced for a study of Ad26.COV2.S vaccination and SARS-CoV-2 variants (dated by TCRdb to about 2021). About the investigation overall: TCRbeta repertoire sequencing was used to assess the specificity and breadth of SARS-CoV-2-reactive T cell receptors after Ad26.COV2.S vaccination. The TCR-sequenced set comprised around 30 samples: around 20 Ad26.COV2.S vaccine recipients, 5 placebo recipients and 8 SARS-CoV-2 convalescent individuals. Here is what the overall study found, with its caveats: Vaccine and placebo recipients had similar non-spike TCR breadth, a finding consistent with the vaccine containing only spike. Ad26.COV2.S recipients had higher spike-specific TCR breadth than placebo recipients (P = 0.0014). After vaccination, substantial breadth of spike-specific CD8+ and CD4+ T cell responses was reported. According to the authors, total T cell responses may have been underestimated by the TCR breadth and depth analyses.

TCRbeta CDR3 regions were sequenced with the immunoSEQ Assay. After extraction, genomic DNA underwent amplification by bias-controlled multiplex PCR, followed by high-throughput sequencing. The study's processing was this. Collapsing and filtering of sequences were performed to quantify the absolute abundance of each unique TCRbeta CDR3 region. T cell fraction was estimated by normalizing TCRbeta template counts to usable DNA, which was measured by amplifying reference genes present in all nucleated cells. Repertoire TCRs were annotated as SARS-CoV-2-specific when V gene, CDR3 amino acid sequence and J gene were exactly matched to a known reactive TCR set. The reference SARS-CoV-2 TCR set was derived from MIRA and filtered for enrichment in COVID-19-positive ImmuneCODE repertoires, a step that removed public or cross-reactive TCRs. Using the MIRA antigens, annotated TCRs were further analysed by specific ORF or by position within an ORF. Depth was the summed frequency of annotated unique rearrangements, while breadth was defined as annotated unique rearrangements over total unique productive rearrangements. Group comparisons of TCR breadth used two-sided Wilcoxon rank-sum tests. As stored in TCRdb, this immuneACCESS dataset retains in-frame rearrangements with V and J assigned. A fraction of the clones does not appear; measured against another copy, unresolved V genes explain less than half of the discrepancy, and the remainder lacks a known reason. V and J calls and clone size come straight from that table; D and trimming were deduced from the DNA. The sample contains around 370,000 clones, approximately 90% of them found a single time. About 3.8% of the sample is held by the ten biggest clonotypes.

What this sample's time point label stands for: individuals recovered from natural SARS-CoV-2 infection. Turning to this clone: Its binding antigen is unknown. Base qualities are not at hand, and no much larger clone is one base apart.

V gives up 6 bases and J gives up 6 bases, and the segment between their germline ends measures 6 bases. Via the germline V gene, CDR1 is MGHRA and CDR2 YSYEKL. Taken from cysteine to phenylalanine, the CDR3 has 12 residues. The read is trimmed to its CDR3 DNA, 36 bases read in frame from base 1. The chain is encoded by TRBV4-1 joined to TRBJ1-6; TRBD1 might be the D gene, on 5 matching bases. Sequencing was performed on peripheral blood, taken after recovery from COVID-19. The TCR sequence derives from a human donor who had recovered from COVID-19. The CDR3 region reads CASRGGNSPLHF. The DNA is as follows: TGCGCCAGCAGGGGGGGTAATTCACCCCTCCACTTT.